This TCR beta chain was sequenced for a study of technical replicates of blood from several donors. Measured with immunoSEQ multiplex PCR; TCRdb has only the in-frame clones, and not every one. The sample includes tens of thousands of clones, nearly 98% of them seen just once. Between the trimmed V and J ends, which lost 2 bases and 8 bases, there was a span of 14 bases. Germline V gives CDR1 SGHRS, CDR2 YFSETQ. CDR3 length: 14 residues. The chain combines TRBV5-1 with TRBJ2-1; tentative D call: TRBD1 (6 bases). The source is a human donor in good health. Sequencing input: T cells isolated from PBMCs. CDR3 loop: CASSLNRDLDEQFF. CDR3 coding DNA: TGCGCCAGCAGCTTAAACAGGGATTTGGATGAGCAGTTCTTC.